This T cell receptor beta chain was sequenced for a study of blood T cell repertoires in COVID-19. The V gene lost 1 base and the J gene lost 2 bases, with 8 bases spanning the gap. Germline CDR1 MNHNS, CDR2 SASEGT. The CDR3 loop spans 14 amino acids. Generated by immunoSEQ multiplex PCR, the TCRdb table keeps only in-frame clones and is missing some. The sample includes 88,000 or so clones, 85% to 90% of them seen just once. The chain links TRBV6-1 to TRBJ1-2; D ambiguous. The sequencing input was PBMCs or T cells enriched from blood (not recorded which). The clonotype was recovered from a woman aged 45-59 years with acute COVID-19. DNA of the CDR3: TGTGCCAGCAGTGAAGACAGCCTAAACTATGGCTACACCTTC. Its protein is CASSEDSLNYGYTF.